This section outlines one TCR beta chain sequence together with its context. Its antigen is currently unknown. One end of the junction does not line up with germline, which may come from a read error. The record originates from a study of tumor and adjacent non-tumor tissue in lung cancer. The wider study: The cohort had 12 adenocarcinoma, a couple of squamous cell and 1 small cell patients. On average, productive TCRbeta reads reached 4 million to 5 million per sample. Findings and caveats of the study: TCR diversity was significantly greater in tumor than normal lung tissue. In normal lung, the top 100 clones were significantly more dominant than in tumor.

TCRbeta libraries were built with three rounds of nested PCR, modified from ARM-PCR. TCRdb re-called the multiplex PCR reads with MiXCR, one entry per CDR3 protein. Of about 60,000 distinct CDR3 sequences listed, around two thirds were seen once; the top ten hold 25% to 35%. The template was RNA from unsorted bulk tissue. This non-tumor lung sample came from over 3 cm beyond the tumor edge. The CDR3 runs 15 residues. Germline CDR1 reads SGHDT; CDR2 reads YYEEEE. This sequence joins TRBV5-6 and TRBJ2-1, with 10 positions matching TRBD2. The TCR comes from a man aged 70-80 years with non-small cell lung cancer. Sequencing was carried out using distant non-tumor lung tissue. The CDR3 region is CANSFNSGGCNEQFF. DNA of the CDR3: TGTGCCAACAGCTTCAATAGCGGGGGGTGCAATGAGCAGTTCTTC.